The T cell receptor beta chain described here comes from a study of cytotoxic CD8 clonotypes in ibrutinib-treated CLL. This clone was seen only a few times. The germline CDR1 and CDR2 sequences are MDHEN and SYDVKM. CDR3 length: 16 amino acids. The junction had 10 bases not matched to a gene; V was cut back by 7 bases and J by 1 base. Here immunoSEQ multiplex PCR was the method, and the copy in TCRdb shows in-frame clones only, minus some. The sample yields 50,000 to 60,000 clones, 70% to 90% seen once. The sequencing used PBMCs, collected after 24 months of ibrutinib treatment. The V call is TRBV28, the J call TRBJ2-3; 8 bases are a match to TRBD2. The TCR comes from a human donor with chronic lymphocytic leukemia. DNA for the CDR3: TGTGCCAGCATTGATGAGCGGGAGTTGGGCACAGATACGCAGTATTTT. Its translation is CASIDERELGTDTQYF.